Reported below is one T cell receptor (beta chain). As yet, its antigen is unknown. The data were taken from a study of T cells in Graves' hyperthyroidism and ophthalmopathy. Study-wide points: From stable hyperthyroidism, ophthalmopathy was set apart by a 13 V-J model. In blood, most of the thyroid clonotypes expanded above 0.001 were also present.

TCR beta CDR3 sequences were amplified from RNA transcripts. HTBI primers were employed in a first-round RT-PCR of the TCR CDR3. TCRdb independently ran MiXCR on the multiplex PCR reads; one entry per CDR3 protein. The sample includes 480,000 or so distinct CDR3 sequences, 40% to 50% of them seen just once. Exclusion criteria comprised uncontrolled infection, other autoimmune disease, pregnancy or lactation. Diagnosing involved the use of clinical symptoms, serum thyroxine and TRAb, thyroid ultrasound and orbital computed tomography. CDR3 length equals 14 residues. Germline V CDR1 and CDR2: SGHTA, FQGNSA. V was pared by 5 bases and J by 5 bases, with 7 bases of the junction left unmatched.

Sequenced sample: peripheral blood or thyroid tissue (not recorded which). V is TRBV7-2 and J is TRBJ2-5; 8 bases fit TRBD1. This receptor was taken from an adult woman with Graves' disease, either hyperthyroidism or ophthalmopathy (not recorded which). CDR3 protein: CASSRRQGIETQYF. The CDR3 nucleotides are TGTGCCAGCAGCCGCCGACAGGGGATTGAGACCCAGTACTTC.